These 20 T cell receptor beta chains were sequenced from one sample in a study of shared clonotypes between healthy human individuals. Sequenced by immunoSEQ multiplex PCR; TCRdb stores in-frame clones only, minus some. The data show roughly 500,000 clones, about 79% seen once. The specimen sequenced was PBMCs. The source of these receptors is a woman aged 40 to 49 in good health. Some clones in this sample may be carry-over from other donors' samples.

V gene TRBV7-8 combines with J gene TRBJ2-1; TRBD2 might be the D (6 bases). V was trimmed by 1 base and J by 4 bases, leaving 14 bases between them. The CDR3 runs to 16 residues. Germline V CDR1 and CDR2: SGHVS, FQNEAQ. For the CDR3, the DNA is TGTGCCAGCAGCTTAGTTTGGACTACCCTATACAATGAGCAGTTCTTC. Protein sequence: CASSLVWTTLYNEQFF. The whole variable domain, remainder taken from reference TRBV7-8 and TRBJ2-1, is GAGVSQSPRYKVAKRGQDVALRCDPISGHVSLFWYQQALGQGPEFLTYFQNEAQLDKSGLPSDRFFAERPEGSVSTLKIQRTQQEDSAVYLCASSLVWTTLYNEQFFGPGTRLTVL.

This rearrangement joins TRBV2 to TRBJ2-6; no reliable D call. The germline gives CDR1 SNHLY, CDR2 FYNNEI. This CDR3 is 15 amino acids long. V was pared by 2 bases and J by 1 base, with 6 bases between. The CDR3 region is CASSELASGANVLTF. DNA for the CDR3: TGTGCCAGCAGTGAACTGGCGTCTGGGGCCAACGTCCTGACTTTC.

The chain recombines TRBV2 with TRBJ2-5; D might be TRBD2 (6 bases). Trimming stripped 7 bases from V and 1 base from J, with 10 bases between. CDR3 length: 13 residues. The germline V gene has CDR1 SNHLY and CDR2 FYNNEI. The CDR3 DNA follows: TGTGCCAGCACCGGGACTGCCCAAGAGACCCAGTACTTC. Translated, it gives CASTGTAQETQYF. The whole variable domain, remainder taken from reference TRBV2 and TRBJ2-5, is EPEVTQTPSHQVTQMGQEVILRCVPISNHLYFYWYRQILGQKVEFLVSFYNNEISEKSEIFDDQFSVERPDGSNFTLKIRSTKLEDSAMYFCASTGTAQETQYFGPGTRLLVL.

The chain couples TRBV19 to TRBJ1-2; 9 nucleotides line up with TRBD1. With V trimmed by 7 bases and J by 8 bases, 8 bases remained unmatched. Germline V gene lookup returns CDR1 LNHDA and CDR2 SQIVND (reference sequence). This CDR3 is built from 13 residues. The CDR3 loop reads CASTRGQGDGYTF. The CDR3 bases are TGTGCCAGTACCCGGGGACAGGGTGACGGCTACACCTTC.

V and J are TRBV7-9 and TRBJ2-1; the match to TRBD2 covers 9 bases. The germline V gene has CDR1 SEHNR and CDR2 FQNEAQ (reference sequence). CDR3 length equals 16 residues. After removal of 0 bases from V and 4 bases from J, the junction contained 4 bases not matched to a gene. The CDR3 sequence: CASSLAPSGAYNEQFF. The CDR3 DNA reads as TGTGCCAGCAGCTTAGCACCTAGCGGGGCTTACAATGAGCAGTTCTTC.

This clone appeared a single time. The rearrangement uses TRBV19 and TRBJ2-3; tentatively, D is TRBD1 (7 bases). The CDR3 spans 14 residues. With 4 bases removed from V and 3 bases from J, the gap between germline ends came to 11 bases. Germline V CDR1 and CDR2: LNHDA, SQIVND (reference sequence). CDR3 in DNA: TGTGCCAGTAGTAACCCAGGGGGGACAGATACGCAGTATTTT. Protein product: CASSNPGGTDTQYF.

This rearrangement joins TRBV9 to TRBJ2-7, with 7 bases lining up with TRBD1. The CDR3 totals 15 residues. V gave up 0 bases and J gave up 3 bases; unmatched junction bases: 6. Germline V CDR1 and CDR2: SGDLS, YYNGEE. The CDR3 bases are TGTGCCAGCAGCGTAGCGGGACAGTTAGTCTACGAGCAGTACTTC. It translates to CASSVAGQLVYEQYF.

This chain joins TRBV13 and TRBJ2-7, with D perhaps matching TRBD2 (6 bases). Trimming stripped 0 bases from V and 2 bases from J, with 14 bases between. CDR1 is PRHDT and CDR2 is FYEKMQ in the germline V gene (reference sequence). The CDR3 has 16 amino acids. DNA for the CDR3: TGTGCCAGCAGCTTAGGGGCGGGAAGCGAAACCTACGAGCAGTACTTC. It codes for CASSLGAGSETYEQYF.

This clone occurred once. The V gene is TRBV5-6, the J gene TRBJ1-1, with 8 bases identical to TRBD1. V lost 4 bases, J lost 6 bases, and 8 bases stayed unmatched. This CDR3 comprises 14 residues. CDR1 is SGHDT, CDR2 YYEEEE, per germline. CDR3 residues: CASSQTGAEAEAFF. The CDR3 DNA sequence: TGTGCCAGCAGCCAGACAGGGGCAGAGGCTGAAGCTTTCTTT.

This sequence joins TRBV5-1 and TRBJ2-1; the match to TRBD1 covers 7 bases. CDR3 size: 13 residues. Germline values: CDR1 SGHRS, CDR2 YFSETQ. V gave up 0 bases and J gave up 10 bases; unmatched junction bases: 4. CDR3 DNA sequence: TGCGCCAGCAGCTTGGGACAGGGACGCGAGCAGTTCTTC. Translation: CASSLGQGREQFF.

The V call is TRBV16, the J call TRBJ1-2; tentative D call: TRBD1 (5 bases). Germline CDR1 reads KGHSY; CDR2 reads FQNENV. The CDR3 is made up of 15 amino acids. V was trimmed by 1 base and J by 0 bases, leaving 9 bases between them. The CDR3 DNA reads as TGTGCCAGCAGCCAATTGGCGGGACCTAACTATGGCTACACCTTC. Translated, it gives CASSQLAGPNYGYTF.

The V gene is TRBV11-1, the J gene TRBJ2-1; a possible D gene is TRBD1 (6 bases). Germline V gives CDR1 SGHAT, CDR2 FQDESV (reference sequence). Trimming removed 5 bases from V and 3 bases from J, with 11 bases in between. The CDR3 has 14 residues. In DNA, the CDR3 is TGTGCCAGCAGCCTCATGGACAGCTACAATGAGCAGTTCTTC. This codes for CASSLMDSYNEQFF.

The V and J genes are TRBV4-2 and TRBJ2-1; 10 nucleotides match TRBD2. The CDR3 sequence is 16 residues long. Looked up from germline, CDR1 is LGHNA and CDR2 is YNFKEQ. With V trimmed by 3 bases and J by 7 bases, 9 bases remained unmatched. Written as DNA, the CDR3 is TGTGCCAGCAGCCAGAAGGGAGCGGGAGGGCCTAATGAGCAGTTCTTC. Translation gives CASSQKGAGGPNEQFF.

The gene calls are TRBV19 and TRBJ2-5; no definite D call. This CDR3 is 11 amino acids long. Germline loops: CDR1 LNHDA, CDR2 SQIVND (reference sequence). V lost 6 bases and J 5 bases, leaving 7 bases between the germline ends. This chain's CDR3 is CASSIHETQYF. The CDR3 DNA reads TGTGCCAGTAGCATCCACGAGACCCAGTACTTC.

This clone was recorded only once. J is TRBJ1-2 and V is TRBV6-6; D gene uncertain. This CDR3 spans 13 amino acids. Per germline, CDR1 MNHNY and CDR2 SVGAGI (reference sequence). V was pared by 2 bases and J by 2 bases, with 6 bases between. The CDR3 reads CASSYGPNYGYTF. The CDR3 DNA sequence: TGTGCCAGCAGTTACGGCCCCAACTATGGCTACACCTTC.

The gene calls are TRBV2 and TRBJ2-3, with D uncertain. Per germline, CDR1 SNHLY and CDR2 FYNNEI. The length of the CDR3 is 15 residues. With 2 bases removed from V and 0 bases from J, the gap between germline ends came to 9 bases. The CDR3 sequence is CASSEYEESTDTQYF. CDR3 bases: TGTGCCAGCAGTGAATACGAGGAGAGCACAGATACGCAGTATTTT.

V gene TRBV7-2 combines with J gene TRBJ2-1; no reliable D call. Germline V CDR1 and CDR2: SGHTA, FQGNSA. The CDR3 consists of 14 residues. Trimming stripped 4 bases from V and 8 bases from J, with 15 bases between. Written as DNA, the CDR3 is TGTGCCAGCAGCTCCGTAAGGCGTGGCGATGAGCAGTTCTTC. Translated: CASSSVRRGDEQFF.

The CDR3, as DNA: TGTGCCAGCGGTGGGGGGACGGCGAGTGAAAAACTGTTTTTT. Its translation is CASGGGTASEKLFF. This chain links TRBV14 with TRBJ1-4, with D possibly matching TRBD1 (5 bases). This CDR3 comprises 14 residues. Germline V gene data show CDR1 as SGHDN and CDR2 as FVKESK. The V and J ends lost 8 bases and 7 bases respectively, with 17 bases between them.

The V and J genes are TRBV5-6 and TRBJ2-1, with D perhaps assigned TRBD1 or TRBD2 (6 bases each). The V end was cut by 1 base, the J end by 7 bases, with 21 bases between. CDR3 size: 17 residues. Germline V lookup: CDR1 SGHDT, CDR2 YYEEEE. The CDR3 bases are TGTGCCAGCAGCTTGCGCGTTTTTCGGGGGCCTTTTAATGAGCAGTTCTTC. The encoded protein is CASSLRVFRGPFNEQFF.

With respect to this clone: No conserved phenylalanine or tryptophan ends this CDR3, so it is likely a read error. This chain connects TRBV5-1 to TRBJ1-1; a possible D gene is TRBD1 (5 bases). The V gene lost 0 bases and the J gene lost 1 base, with 10 bases spanning the gap. This CDR3 has 15 amino acids. In germline, CDR1 is SGHRS, CDR2 YFSETQ. The CDR3 sequence: CASSLGGRGNTEAFL. The CDR3 coding sequence is TGCGCCAGCAGCTTGGGAGGGAGGGGGAACACTGAAGCTTTCCTT.